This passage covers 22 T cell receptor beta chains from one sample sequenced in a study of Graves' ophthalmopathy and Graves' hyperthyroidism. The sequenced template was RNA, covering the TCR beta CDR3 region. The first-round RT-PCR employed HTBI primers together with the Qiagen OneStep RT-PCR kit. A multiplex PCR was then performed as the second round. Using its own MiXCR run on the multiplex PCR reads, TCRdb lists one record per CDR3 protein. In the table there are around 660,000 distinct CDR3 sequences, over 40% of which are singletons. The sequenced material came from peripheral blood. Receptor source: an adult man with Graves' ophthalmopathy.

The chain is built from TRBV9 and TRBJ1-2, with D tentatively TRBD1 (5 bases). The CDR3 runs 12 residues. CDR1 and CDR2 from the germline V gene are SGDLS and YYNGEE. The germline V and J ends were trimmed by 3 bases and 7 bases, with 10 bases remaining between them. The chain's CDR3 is CASSEGPSGYTF. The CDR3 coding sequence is TGTGCCAGCAGCGAGGGGCCTAGTGGCTACACCTTC.

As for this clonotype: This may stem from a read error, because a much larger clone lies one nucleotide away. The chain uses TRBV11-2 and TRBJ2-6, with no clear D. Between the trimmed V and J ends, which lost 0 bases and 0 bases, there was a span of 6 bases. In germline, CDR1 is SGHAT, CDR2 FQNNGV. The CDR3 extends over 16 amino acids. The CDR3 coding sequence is TGTGCCAGCAGCTTAGAACGCTACTCTGGGGCCAACGTCCTGACTTTC. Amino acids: CASSLERYSGANVLTF.

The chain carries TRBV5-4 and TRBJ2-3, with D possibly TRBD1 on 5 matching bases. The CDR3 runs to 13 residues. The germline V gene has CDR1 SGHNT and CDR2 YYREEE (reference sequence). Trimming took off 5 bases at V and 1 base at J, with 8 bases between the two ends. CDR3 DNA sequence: TGTGCCAGCAGAGGGGTCGGCACAGATACGCAGTATTTT. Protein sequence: CASRGVGTDTQYF.

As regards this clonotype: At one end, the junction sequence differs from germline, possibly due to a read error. The CDR3 is CSARGGGLASF. CDR3 DNA sequence: TGCAGTGCTAGAGGGGGGGGACTAGCCTCCTTC. The chain is built from TRBV20-1 and TRBJ2-5; 9 bases line up with TRBD2. The CDR3 sequence is 11 residues long. Per germline, CDR1 DFQATT and CDR2 SNEGSKA (reference sequence).

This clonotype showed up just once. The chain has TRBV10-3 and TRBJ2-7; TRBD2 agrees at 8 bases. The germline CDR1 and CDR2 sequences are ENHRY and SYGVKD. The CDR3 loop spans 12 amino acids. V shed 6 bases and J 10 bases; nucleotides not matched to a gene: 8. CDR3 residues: CAISDAGGGQYF. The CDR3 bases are TGTGCCATCAGCGATGCGGGAGGCGGTCAGTACTTC.

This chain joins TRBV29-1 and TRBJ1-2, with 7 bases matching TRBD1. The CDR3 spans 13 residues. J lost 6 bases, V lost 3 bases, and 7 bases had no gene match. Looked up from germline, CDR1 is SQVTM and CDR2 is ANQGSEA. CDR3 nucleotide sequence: TGCAGCGTTGATTCTCAGGGGGGGAATGGCTACACCTTC. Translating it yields CSVDSQGGNGYTF.

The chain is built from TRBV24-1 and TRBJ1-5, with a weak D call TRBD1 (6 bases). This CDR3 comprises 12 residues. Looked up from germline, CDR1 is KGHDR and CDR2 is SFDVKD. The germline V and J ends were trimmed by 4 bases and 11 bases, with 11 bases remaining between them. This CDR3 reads CATSEGAQTQHF. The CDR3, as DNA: TGTGCCACCAGTGAGGGGGCGCAGACCCAGCATTTT.

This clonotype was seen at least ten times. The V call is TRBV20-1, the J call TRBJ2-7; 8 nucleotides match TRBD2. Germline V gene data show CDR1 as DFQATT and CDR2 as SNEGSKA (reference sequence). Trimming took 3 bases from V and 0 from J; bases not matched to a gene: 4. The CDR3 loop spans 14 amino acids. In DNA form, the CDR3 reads TGCAGTGCTAGCAGACTAGCGAACTCCTACGAGCAGTACTTC. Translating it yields CSASRLANSYEQYF.

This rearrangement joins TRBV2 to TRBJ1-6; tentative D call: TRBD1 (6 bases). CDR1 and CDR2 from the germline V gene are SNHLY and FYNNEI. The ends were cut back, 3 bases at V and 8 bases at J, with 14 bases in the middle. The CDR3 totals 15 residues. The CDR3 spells CASSELGGTDSPLHF. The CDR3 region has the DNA TGTGCCAGCAGTGAGTTGGGGGGCACGGATTCACCCCTCCACTTT.

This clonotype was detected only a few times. This CDR3 reads CASSVGQHYEQYF. The CDR3 DNA follows: TGCGCCAGCTCCGTGGGACAGCACTACGAGCAGTACTTC. This rearrangement joins TRBV4-1 to TRBJ2-7; the match to TRBD1 covers 7 bases. The CDR3 has 13 amino acids. The V and J ends lost 8 bases and 3 bases, in that order; junction bases with no gene match: 7. Germline V CDR1 and CDR2: MGHRA, YSYEKL.

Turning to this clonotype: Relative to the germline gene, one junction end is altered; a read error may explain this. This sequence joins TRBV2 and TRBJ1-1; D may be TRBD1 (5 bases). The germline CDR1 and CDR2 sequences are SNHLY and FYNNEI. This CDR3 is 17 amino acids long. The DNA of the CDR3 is TGTGCCAGCAGTGAAAGAGCAGGGAGTCGAGTGGATGCTGAAGCTTTTTTT. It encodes CASSERAGSRVDAEAFF.

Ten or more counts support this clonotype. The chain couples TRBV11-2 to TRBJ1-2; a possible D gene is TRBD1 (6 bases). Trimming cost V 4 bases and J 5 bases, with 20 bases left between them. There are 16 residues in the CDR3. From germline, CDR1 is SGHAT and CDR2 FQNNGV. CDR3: CASSSGPGGPGYGYTF. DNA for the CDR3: TGTGCCAGCAGCTCTGGACCGGGGGGCCCTGGATATGGCTACACCTTC.

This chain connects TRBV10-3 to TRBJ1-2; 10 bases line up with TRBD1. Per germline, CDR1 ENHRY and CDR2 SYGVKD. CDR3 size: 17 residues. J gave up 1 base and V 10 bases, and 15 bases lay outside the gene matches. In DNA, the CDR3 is TGTGCCAGCAGAGATCGTGGGACAGGGGTTATTAACTATGGCTACACCTTC. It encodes CASRDRGTGVINYGYTF.

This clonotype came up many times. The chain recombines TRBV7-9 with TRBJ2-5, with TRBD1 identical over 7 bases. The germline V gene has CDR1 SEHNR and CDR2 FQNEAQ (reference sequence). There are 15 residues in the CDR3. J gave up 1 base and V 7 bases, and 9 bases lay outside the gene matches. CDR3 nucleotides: TGTGCCAGCACCCCTAGGACAGGCGCCCAAGAGACCCAGTACTTC. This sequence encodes CASTPRTGAQETQYF.

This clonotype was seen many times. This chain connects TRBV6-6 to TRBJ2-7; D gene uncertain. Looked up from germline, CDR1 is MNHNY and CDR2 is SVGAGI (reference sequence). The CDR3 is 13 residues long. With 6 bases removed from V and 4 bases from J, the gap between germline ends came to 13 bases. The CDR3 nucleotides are TGTGCCAGCAGCCTGGTACTCGCTTACGAGCAGTACTTC. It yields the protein CASSLVLAYEQYF.

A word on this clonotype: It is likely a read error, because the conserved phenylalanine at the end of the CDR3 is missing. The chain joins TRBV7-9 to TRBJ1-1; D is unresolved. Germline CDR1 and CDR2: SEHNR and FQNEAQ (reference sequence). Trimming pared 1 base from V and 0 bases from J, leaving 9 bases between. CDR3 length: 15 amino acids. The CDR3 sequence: CASSLGAAMNTEAFS. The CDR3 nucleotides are TGTGCCAGCAGCTTAGGGGCAGCCATGAACACTGAAGCTTTCTCT.

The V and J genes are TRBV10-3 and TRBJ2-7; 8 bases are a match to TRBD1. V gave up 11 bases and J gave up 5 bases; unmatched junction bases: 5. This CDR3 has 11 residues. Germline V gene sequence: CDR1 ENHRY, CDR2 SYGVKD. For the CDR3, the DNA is TGTGCCTCAGGGGGCGGCAACGAGCAGTACTTC. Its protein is CASGGGNEQYF.

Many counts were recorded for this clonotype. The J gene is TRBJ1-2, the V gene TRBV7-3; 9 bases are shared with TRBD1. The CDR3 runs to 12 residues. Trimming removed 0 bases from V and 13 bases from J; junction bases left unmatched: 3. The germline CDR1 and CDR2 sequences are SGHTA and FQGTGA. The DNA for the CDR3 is TGTGCCAGCAGCTTAACAGGGACAGGGCCCACCTTC. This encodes CASSLTGTGPTF.

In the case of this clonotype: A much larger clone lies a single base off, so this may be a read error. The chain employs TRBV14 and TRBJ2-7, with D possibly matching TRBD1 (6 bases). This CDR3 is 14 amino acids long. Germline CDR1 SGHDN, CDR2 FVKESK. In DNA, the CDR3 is TGTGCCAGCAGCCAATGGGACACCCCCTACGAGCAGGACTTC. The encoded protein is CASSQWDTPYEQDF.

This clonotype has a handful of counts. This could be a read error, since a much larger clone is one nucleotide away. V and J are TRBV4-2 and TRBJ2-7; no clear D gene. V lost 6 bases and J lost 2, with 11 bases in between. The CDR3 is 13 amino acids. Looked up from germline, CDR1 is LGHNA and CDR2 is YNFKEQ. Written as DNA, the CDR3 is TGTGCCAGCAGTGAAAACCTTACCTACGAGCAGTACTTC. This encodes CASSENLTYEQYF.

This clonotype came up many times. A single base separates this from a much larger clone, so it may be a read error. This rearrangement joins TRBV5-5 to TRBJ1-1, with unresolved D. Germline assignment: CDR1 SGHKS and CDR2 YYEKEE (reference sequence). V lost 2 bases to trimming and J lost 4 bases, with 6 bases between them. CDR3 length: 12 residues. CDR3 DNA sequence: TGTGCCAGCAGCTTCGCGGGCACTGAAGCTTTCTTT. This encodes CASSFAGTEAFF. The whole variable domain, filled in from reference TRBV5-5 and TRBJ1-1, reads DAGVTQSPTHLIKTRGQQVTLRCSPISGHKSVSWYQQVLGQGPQFIFQYYEKEERGRGNFPDRFSARQFPNYSSELNVNALLLGDSALYLCASSFAGTEAFFGQGTRLTVV.

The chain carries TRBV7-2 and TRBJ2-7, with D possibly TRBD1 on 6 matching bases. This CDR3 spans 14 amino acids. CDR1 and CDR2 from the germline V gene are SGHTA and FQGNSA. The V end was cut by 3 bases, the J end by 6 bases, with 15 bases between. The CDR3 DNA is TGTGCCAGCAGCTTGGAGTGGGGGCCCGGCGAGCAGTACTTC. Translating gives CASSLEWGPGEQYF.